This T cell receptor beta chain was obtained from a study of T cell changes during pregnancy in multiple sclerosis. The data were produced by immunoSEQ multiplex PCR, yet TCRdb's version contains in-frame clones alone and is incomplete. This sample has fewer than 80,000 clones, with 90% to 95% found just once. The CDR3 length is 15 residues. The J segment lost 4 bases and the V segment lost 5 bases, leaving 8 bases of the junction unmatched. CDR1 is LNHDA and CDR2 is SQIVND in the germline V gene (reference sequence). The rearrangement links TRBV19 to TRBJ2-7, with 10 bases matching TRBD2. This clonotype was obtained from a female donor in good health, enrolled as a control in a pregnancy study. Sequences were derived from CD4+ T cells from peripheral blood mononuclear cells, sampled in the third trimester of pregnancy. The CDR3 nucleotides are TGTGCCAGTAGTCCACGGACTAGCGGAGGATACGAGCAGTACTTC. Protein: CASSPRTSGGYEQYF.